This T cell receptor (beta chain) came from a study of T cell responses to AZD1222 COVID-19 vaccine. A word on this clone: Antigen unknown.

Only in-frame clones appear in the TCRdb table, and some are missing; sequencing was by immunoSEQ multiplex PCR. There are around 150,000 clones in the sample; about 93% occur only once, and around 0.66% lies in the top ten. Germline lookup yields CDR1 SGHRS and CDR2 YFSETQ. The CDR3 is 13 amino acids. The V and J ends lost 4 bases and 2 bases respectively, with 9 bases between them. Notes on the study in general: Sampling that yielded the repertoires occurred only after the peak T cell response. Along spike, vaccine-associated CD4 TCRs were found throughout, with dominance at 160-218 and 743-854. Just a handful of AZD1222 recipients tested seropositive at baseline.

The sequence derives from an adult in good health. This chain connects TRBV5-1 to TRBJ1-2, with D perhaps TRBD1 (6 bases). Sample: peripheral blood, taken on day 0 of AZD1222 vaccination. The CDR3 coding sequence is TGCGCCAGCAGCCCGGACAGAAACTATGGCTACACCTTC. Translated: CASSPDRNYGYTF.